The table lists the clone carrying this T cell receptor (beta chain) with a few counts. As yet, its antigen is unknown. This record comes from a study of cytomegalovirus exposure and HLA in healthy donors. Findings and caveats of the study: As a later analysis revealed, most CMV-associated TCR beta chains appeared HLA-restricted.

Donors had nominal health at sampling but likely had unrecorded immune exposures. V lost 4 bases and J lost 3, with 4 bases in between. The length of the CDR3 is 11 residues. Germline V lookup: CDR1 SQVTM, CDR2 ANQGSEA. It was with 60 Vbeta and 13 Jbeta primers that the PCR ran. TCRdb's copy holds only in-frame clones and misses some; the assay was immunoSEQ multiplex PCR. The profile shows 170,000 or so clones, around 80% of them singletons. The sequence derives from a man between 40 and 49 years old in good health and CMV-seronegative. The V and J genes are TRBV29-1 and TRBJ1-3, with unresolved D. The sample was PBMCs. Here the CDR3 DNA reads TGCAGCGTTGCGGGTGGAAACACCATATATTTT. Encoded protein: CSVAGGNTIYF.